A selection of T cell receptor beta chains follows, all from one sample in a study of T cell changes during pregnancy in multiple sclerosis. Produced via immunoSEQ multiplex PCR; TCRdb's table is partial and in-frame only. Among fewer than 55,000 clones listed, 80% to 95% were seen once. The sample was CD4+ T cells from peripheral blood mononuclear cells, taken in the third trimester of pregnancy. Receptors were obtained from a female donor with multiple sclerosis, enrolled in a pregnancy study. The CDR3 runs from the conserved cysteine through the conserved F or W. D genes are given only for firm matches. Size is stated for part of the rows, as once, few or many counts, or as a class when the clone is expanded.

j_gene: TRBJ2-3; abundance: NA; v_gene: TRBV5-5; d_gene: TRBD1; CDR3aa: CASSTRTGGTDTQYF; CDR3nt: TGTGCCAGCAGCACGAGGACAGGGGGCACAGATACGCAGTATTTT
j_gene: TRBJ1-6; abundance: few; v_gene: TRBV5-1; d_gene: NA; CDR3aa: CASTEGVYNSPLHF; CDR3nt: TGCGCCAGCACCGAGGGGGTCTATAATTCACCCCTCCACTTT
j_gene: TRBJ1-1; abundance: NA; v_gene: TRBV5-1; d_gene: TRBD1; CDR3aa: CASSRDRDGGQAFF; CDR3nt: TGCGCCAGCAGCCGGGACAGGGATGGGGGACAAGCTTTCTTT
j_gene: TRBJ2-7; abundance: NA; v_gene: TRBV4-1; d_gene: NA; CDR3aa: CASSLPLDGRREQYF; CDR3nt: TGCGCCAGCAGCCTGCCCTTAGACGGCCGGAGGGAGCAGTACTTC
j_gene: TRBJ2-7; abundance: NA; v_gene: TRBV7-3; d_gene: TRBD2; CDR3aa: CASSLGGGYEQYF; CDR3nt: TGTGCCAGCAGCTTAGGGGGGGGGTACGAGCAGTACTTC
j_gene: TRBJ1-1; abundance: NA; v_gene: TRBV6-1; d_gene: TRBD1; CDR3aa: CASTPGGTEAFF; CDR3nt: TGTGCCAGCACTCCAGGGGGGACTGAAGCTTTCTTT
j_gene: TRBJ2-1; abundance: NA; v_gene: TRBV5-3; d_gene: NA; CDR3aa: CARSLDYSLNNEQFF; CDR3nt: TGTGCCAGAAGCTTGGATTACAGTCTAAACAATGAGCAGTTCTTC
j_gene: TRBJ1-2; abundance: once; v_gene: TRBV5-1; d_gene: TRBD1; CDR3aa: CASSPTPQGRYGYTF; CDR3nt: TGCGCCAGCAGCCCAACCCCACAGGGGAGGTATGGCTACACCTTC
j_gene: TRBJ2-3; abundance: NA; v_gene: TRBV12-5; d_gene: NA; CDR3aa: CASGLVLADTSTDTQYF; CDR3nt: TGTGCTAGTGGTTTGGTACTGGCGGACACGAGCACAGATACGCAGTATTTT
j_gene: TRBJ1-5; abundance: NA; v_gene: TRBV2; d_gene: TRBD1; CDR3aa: CASRVGQGSQPQHF; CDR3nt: TGTGCCAGCAGGGTCGGACAGGGGAGTCAGCCCCAGCATTTT
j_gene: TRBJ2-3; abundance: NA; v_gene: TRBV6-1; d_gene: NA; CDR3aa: CASSEDSWDTQYF; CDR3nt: TGTGCCAGCAGTGAAGACTCGTGGGATACGCAGTATTTT
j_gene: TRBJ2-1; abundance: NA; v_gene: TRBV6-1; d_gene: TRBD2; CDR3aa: CASSSGLGGYNEQFF; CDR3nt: TGTGCCAGCAGTTCGGGACTAGGGGGCTACAATGAGCAGTTCTTC
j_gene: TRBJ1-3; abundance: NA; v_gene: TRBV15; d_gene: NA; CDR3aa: CATSRVGAQGNTIYF; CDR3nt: TGTGCCACCAGCAGAGTGGGGGCTCAAGGAAACACCATATATTTT
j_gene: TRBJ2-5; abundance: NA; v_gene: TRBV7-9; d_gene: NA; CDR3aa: CASSPGLAQETQYF; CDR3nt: TGTGCCAGCAGCCCGGGACTCGCCCAAGAGACCCAGTACTTC
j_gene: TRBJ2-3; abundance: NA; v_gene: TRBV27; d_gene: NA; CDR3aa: CATEGGVGTDTQYF; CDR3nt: TGTGCCACCGAGGGGGGGGTGGGCACAGATACGCAGTATTTT
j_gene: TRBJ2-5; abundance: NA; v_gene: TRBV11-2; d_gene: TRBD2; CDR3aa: CASSLGLAEQETQYF; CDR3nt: TGTGCCAGCAGCCTCGGACTAGCGGAACAAGAGACCCAGTACTTC
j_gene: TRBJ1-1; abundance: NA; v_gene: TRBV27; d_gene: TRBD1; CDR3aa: CASSLTGYPNTEAFF; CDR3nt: TGTGCCAGCAGTTTGACAGGGTATCCGAACACTGAAGCTTTCTTT
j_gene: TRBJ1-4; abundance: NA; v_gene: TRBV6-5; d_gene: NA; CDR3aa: CASSITGGANEKLFF; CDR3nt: TGTGCCAGCAGTATAACCGGGGGTGCTAATGAAAAACTGTTTTTT
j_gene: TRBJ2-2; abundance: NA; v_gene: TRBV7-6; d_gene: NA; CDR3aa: CASSPRGGELFF; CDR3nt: TGTGCCAGCAGCCCCCGGGGCGGGGAGCTGTTTTTT
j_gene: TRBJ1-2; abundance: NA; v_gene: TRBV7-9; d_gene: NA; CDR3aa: CASSPRGAPSNYGYTF; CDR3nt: TGTGCCAGCAGCCCCCGGGGAGCACCCTCTAACTATGGCTACACCTTC
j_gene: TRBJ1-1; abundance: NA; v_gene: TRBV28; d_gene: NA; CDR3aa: CASSFSPRNTEAFF; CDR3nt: TGTGCCAGCAGTTTTTCTCCGAGGAACACTGAAGCTTTCTTT
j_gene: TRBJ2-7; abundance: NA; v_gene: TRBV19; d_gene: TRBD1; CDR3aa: CASSLRDSLYEQYF; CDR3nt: TGTGCCAGTAGTCTACGGGACAGCCTCTACGAGCAGTACTTC
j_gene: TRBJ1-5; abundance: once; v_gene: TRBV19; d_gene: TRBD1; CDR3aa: CASSKGTGGNQPQHF; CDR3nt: TGTGCCAGTAGTAAGGGGACAGGGGGCAATCAGCCCCAGCATTTT
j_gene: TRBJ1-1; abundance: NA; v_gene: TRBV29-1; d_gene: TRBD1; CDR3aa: CSANPGQGRGEAFF; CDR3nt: TGCAGCGCTAACCCTGGACAGGGGCGAGGTGAAGCTTTCTTT
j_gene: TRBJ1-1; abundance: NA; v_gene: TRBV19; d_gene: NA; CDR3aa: CASTMWIPGNTEAFF; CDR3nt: TGTGCCAGTACCATGTGGATCCCGGGGAACACTGAAGCTTTCTTT
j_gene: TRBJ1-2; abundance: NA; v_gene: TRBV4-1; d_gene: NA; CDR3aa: CASSQFQGTNYGYTF; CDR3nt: TGCGCCAGCAGCCAATTCCAGGGGACCAACTATGGCTACACCTTC
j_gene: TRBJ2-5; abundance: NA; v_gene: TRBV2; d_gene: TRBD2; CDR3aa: CASRKTSGAPEETQYF; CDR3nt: TGTGCCAGCAGAAAAACTAGCGGAGCTCCTGAAGAGACCCAGTACTTC
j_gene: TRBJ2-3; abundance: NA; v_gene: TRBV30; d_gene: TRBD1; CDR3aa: CAFPDRGNTDTQYF; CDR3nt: TGTGCCTTTCCCGACAGGGGGAACACAGATACGCAGTATTTT
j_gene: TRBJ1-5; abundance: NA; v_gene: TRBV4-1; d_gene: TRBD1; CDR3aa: CASSQGRGGINQPQHF; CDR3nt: TGCGCCAGCAGCCAAGGGAGAGGGGGCATAAATCAGCCCCAGCATTTT
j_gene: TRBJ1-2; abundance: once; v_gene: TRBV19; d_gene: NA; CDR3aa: CASTGAAERSNYGYTF; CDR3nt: TGTGCCAGTACAGGGGCCGCGGAGCGGTCAAACTATGGCTACACCTTC
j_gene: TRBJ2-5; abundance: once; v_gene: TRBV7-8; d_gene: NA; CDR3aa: CASSYDPGVQAQYF; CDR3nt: TGTGCCAGCAGCTACGACCCAGGGGTTCAGGCCCAGTACTTC
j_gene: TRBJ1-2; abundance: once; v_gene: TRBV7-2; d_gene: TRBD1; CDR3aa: CASSIRQGGDYGYTF; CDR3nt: TGTGCCAGCAGCATCCGACAGGGGGGTGACTATGGCTACACCTTC
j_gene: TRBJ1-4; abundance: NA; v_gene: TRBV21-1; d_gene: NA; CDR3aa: CASSKVRRGREKLFF; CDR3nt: TGTGCCAGCAGCAAAGTAAGGAGGGGCCGGGAAAAACTGTTTTTT
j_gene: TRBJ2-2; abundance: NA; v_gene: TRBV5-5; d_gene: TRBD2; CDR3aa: CASSLASLAGAGELFF; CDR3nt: TGTGCCAGCAGCTTGGCCTCGTTAGCGGGAGCCGGGGAGCTGTTTTTT
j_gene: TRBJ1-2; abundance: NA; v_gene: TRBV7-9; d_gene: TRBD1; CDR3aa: CASSLPTGMNYGYTF; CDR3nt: TGTGCCAGCAGCCTACCGACAGGGATGAACTATGGCTACACCTTC
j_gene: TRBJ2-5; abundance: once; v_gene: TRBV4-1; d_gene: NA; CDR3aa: CASSHPPSRDLRETQYF; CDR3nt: TGCGCCAGCAGCCACCCCCCCTCGCGGGATCTCCGAGAGACCCAGTACTTC
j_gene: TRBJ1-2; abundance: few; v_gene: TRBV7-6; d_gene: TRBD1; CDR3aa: CASSDPGTDHQNVYTF; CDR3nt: TGTGCCAGCAGCGACCCCGGGACAGACCATCAAAATGTCTACACCTTC
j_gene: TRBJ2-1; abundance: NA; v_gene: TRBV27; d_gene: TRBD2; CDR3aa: CASNPGSGGNNEQFF; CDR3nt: TGTGCCAGCAATCCAGGTAGCGGGGGGAACAATGAGCAGTTCTTC
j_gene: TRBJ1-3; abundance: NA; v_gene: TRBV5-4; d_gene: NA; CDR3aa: CASSLQGGNTIYF; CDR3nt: TGTGCCAGCAGCTTGCAGGGGGGAAACACCATATATTTT
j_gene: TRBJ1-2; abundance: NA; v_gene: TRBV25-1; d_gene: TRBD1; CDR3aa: CASSATGGYGYTF; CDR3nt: TGTGCCAGCAGTGCGACAGGGGGGTATGGCTACACCTTC